This T cell receptor (beta chain) originates from a study of CD8 T cells in ankylosing spondylitis. A few counts support this clonotype. Its matching antigen is unknown. Study-level findings and limits: Past studies reported some motif variants in reactive arthritis synovial fluid and blood. In ankylosing spondylitis blood, a motif of 7 to 9 highly homologous TCR beta variants appeared characteristic. Reported data indicate significant enrichment of disease-linked clones within matched ankylosing spondylitis synovial fluid.

For TCR beta, libraries came from quantitative 5'-RACE with molecular barcodes. Using its own MiXCR run on the 5' RACE reads, TCRdb lists one record per CDR3 protein. The data contain fewer than 35,000 distinct CDR3 sequences, 13% to 15% of them seen just once; the ten biggest clones take up roughly 36%. This CDR3 spans 16 amino acids. The germline gives CDR1 SGHVS, CDR2 FNYEAQ. V was clipped by 4 bases and J by 5 bases; unmatched bases: 8. V and J are TRBV7-6 and TRBJ2-2; 9 nucleotides align to TRBD2. The sequenced sample consisted of blood. The source is a male donor with ankylosing spondylitis or in good health (not recorded which). The chain's CDR3 is CASSYSGSVKTGELFF. The CDR3 DNA follows: TGTGCCAGCAGCTATAGCGGGAGTGTCAAAACCGGGGAGCTGTTTTTT.